This is a list of T cell receptor beta chains from one sample in a study of cytomegalovirus exposure and HLA in healthy donors. Profiling relied on immunoSEQ multiplex PCR, and the TCRdb table lists in-frame clones only, not all of them. Listed are 30,000 to 50,000 clones; 3% to 4% falls within the top ten. Sequenced: PBMCs. These receptors originate from a woman aged 25 to 39 in good health and CMV-seropositive. The CDR3 runs from the conserved cysteine through the conserved F or W. The D gene is left open where the match is weak. Part of the rows lack a size; the others show once, few, many or a class for expanded clones.

.	16	TRBD1	TRBV18	TRBJ2-7	CASSPRGTGASNEQYF	TGTGCCAGCTCACCACGCGGGACAGGGGCATCCAACGAGCAGTACTTC
.	11	.	TRBV2	TRBJ1-1	CASSGLGAAFF	TGTGCCAGCAGCGGGCTGGGGGCTGCTTTCTTT
.	16	TRBD1	TRBV5-1	TRBJ1-4	CASSFGTGETNEKLFF	TGCGCCAGCAGCTTCGGGACAGGGGAGACTAATGAAAAACTGTTTTTT
medium-sized	15	TRBD2	TRBV19	TRBJ2-1	CASSQTSGGYNEQFF	TGTGCCAGTAGTCAAACTAGCGGGGGCTACAATGAGCAGTTCTTC
.	15	.	TRBV18	TRBJ2-5	CASSPRGAVGETQYF	TGTGCCAGCTCACCTCGGGGGGCGGTAGGAGAGACCCAGTACTTC
.	17	TRBD1	TRBV11-3	TRBJ1-1	CASSSRQGKGPEAEAFF	TGTGCCAGCAGCTCCAGACAGGGAAAAGGACCAGAGGCTGAAGCTTTCTTT
.	14	.	TRBV6-1	TRBJ2-7	CASRGGGHLLEQYF	TGTGCCAGCAGGGGTGGGGGACACTTACTCGAGCAGTACTTC
.	15	.	TRBV7-9	TRBJ2-5	CASRRDSYRGETQYF	TGTGCCAGCAGGCGCGACTCCTATCGGGGAGAGACCCAGTACTTC
.	14	.	TRBV7-9	TRBJ1-2	CASSPRTANYGYTF	TGTGCCAGCAGCCCGAGGACAGCCAACTATGGCTACACCTTC
.	13	.	TRBV15	TRBJ2-7	CATSRDTGYEQYF	TGTGCCACCAGCAGAGACACCGGCTACGAGCAGTACTTC
.	12	.	TRBV27	TRBJ2-3	CATGATYTQQYF	TGTGCCACAGGGGCCACCTATACTCAGCAGTATTTT
.	15	TRBD1	TRBV19	TRBJ2-1	CASSTRDSTYNEQFF	TGTGCCAGTAGTACCCGGGACAGCACTTACAATGAGCAGTTCTTC
.	13	TRBD1	TRBV6-6	TRBJ2-7	CASRRGTEREQYF	TGTGCCAGCAGAAGGGGGACAGAACGCGAGCAGTACTTC
.	14	TRBD1	TRBV19	TRBJ1-2	CASSISGTGGGYTF	TGTGCCAGTAGTATATCCGGGACAGGAGGGGGCTACACCTTC
.	18	TRBD2	TRBV15	TRBJ2-1	CATSRDVWRGRFYNEQFF	TGTGCCACCAGCAGAGACGTGTGGCGGGGGAGATTCTACAATGAGCAGTTCTTC
.	15	.	TRBV6-1	TRBJ1-2	CASSDGGGVDYGYTF	TGTGCCAGCAGTGATGGGGGGGGCGTCGACTATGGCTACACCTTC
.	13	TRBD2	TRBV5-4	TRBJ2-4	CASGPGGPNIQYF	TGTGCCAGCGGACCGGGGGGACCAAACATTCAGTACTTC
.	15	.	TRBV6-5	TRBJ1-2	CASSYTLSEKNGYTF	TGTGCCAGCAGTTACACTCTGTCTGAGAAGAACGGCTACACCTTC
.	16	TRBD2	TRBV5-4	TRBJ2-5	CASSLGTGLARETQYF	TGTGCCAGCAGCTTGGGGACTGGACTAGCTCGGGAGACCCAGTACTTC
.	19	TRBD1	TRBV7-2	TRBJ1-6	CASSSRGTAESSYNSPLHF	TGTGCCAGCAGCTCCCGAGGGACAGCCGAGAGCTCCTATAATTCACCCCTCCACTTT
.	14	TRBD1	TRBV5-1	TRBJ1-2	CASSLRDRVDGYTF	TGCGCCAGCAGCCTCCGGGACAGGGTGGATGGCTACACCTTC
.	15	.	TRBV2	TRBJ2-5	CASSVYRQYQETQYF	TGTGCCAGCAGTGTTTACAGGCAATACCAAGAGACCCAGTACTTC
.	12	.	TRBV30	TRBJ1-2	CAWRDRHYGYTF	TGTGCCTGGAGAGACAGACACTATGGCTACACCTTC
.	14	.	TRBV28	TRBJ2-2	CASSFVQGTGELFF	TGTGCCAGCAGTTTCGTGCAGGGGACCGGGGAGCTGTTTTTT
.	15	.	TRBV5-1	TRBJ1-1	CASSVNRVSNTEAFF	TGCGCCAGCAGCGTTAACCGGGTCTCGAACACTGAAGCTTTCTTT
.	16	TRBD1	TRBV2	TRBJ1-6	CASSRAGQVDNSPLHF	TGTGCCAGCAGCCGCGCCGGACAGGTTGATAATTCCCCCCTCCACTTT
.	14	TRBD2	TRBV28	TRBJ2-3	CASSLAGGPDTQYF	TGTGCCAGCAGTCTAGCGGGGGGGCCAGATACGCAGTATTTT
.	13	.	TRBV5-4	TRBJ1-1	CASSPHELTEAFF	TGTGCCAGCAGCCCCCACGAGTTGACTGAAGCTTTCTTT